In this sample, the clone carrying this TCR beta chain is medium-sized. What it binds is unknown. Its ends do not fully match the called genes, so a read error is possible. Four subsets defined by PD-1 and/or TIGIT were sorted from live CD3+CD8+TCRalphabeta+ cells. This sample was included in a study of circulating CD8 cells and anti-PD-1 response in melanoma. Study summary: Seven of 13 melanoma patients received first-line anti-PD-1 therapy. Points from the study as a whole: Generally, no replicate experiments were performed. Diversity ranked highest in DNEG and lowest in TIGIT subsets. Expanded sorted subsets were checked for tumor reactivity using peptides.

The QIAseq Immune Repertoire TCR panel built the libraries from about 16 ng of total RNA. One entry per CDR3 protein results from TCRdb running MiXCR on the reads. The data hold about 500 distinct CDR3 sequences, with about 6.9% observed a single time. Germline CDR1 is MGHRA and CDR2 is YSYEKL. The CDR3 runs 16 residues. The origin of this receptor is a human donor with melanoma. Sequenced material: CD8+ T cells from PBMCs, taken at baseline or after one month of anti-PD-1 therapy (not recorded which). The rearrangement links TRBV4-1 to TRBJ2-7, with 9 bases that match TRBD2. CDR3 region: CASSQEAAGGLYERYF. CDR3 nucleotide sequence: TGCGCCAGCAGCCAAGAGGCGGCGGGGGGGCTGTACGAGCGGTACTTC.